The rows below give T cell receptor beta chains drawn from one sample of a study of cytomegalovirus exposure and HLA in healthy donors. The table came from immunoSEQ multiplex PCR; TCRdb's copy has only in-frame clones and leaves some out. The top ten hold around 1.7% of the sample, which has fewer than 250,000 clones, 75% to 80% seen once. What was sequenced was PBMCs. These receptors came from a man between 18 and 35 years old in good health and CMV-seronegative. Each CDR3 is given with its conserved first and last residue. Each record gives: J gene, D gene, clone size, V gene, CDR3 DNA, CDR3 protein. A D gene is named only where the DNA matches it firmly. Only some rows state a clone size, as once, few, many or a class for expanded clones.

j_call: TRBJ2-7; d_call: -; clone_size: few; v_call: TRBV6-1; cdr3_nt: TGTGCCAGCACCCGAATAGGGGGCTACGAGCAGTACTTC; cdr3_aa: CASTRIGGYEQYF
j_call: TRBJ2-7; d_call: TRBD1; clone_size: -; v_call: TRBV27; cdr3_nt: TGTGCCAGCAGTCACCGGACAGGGCTAAACTACGAGCAGTACTTC; cdr3_aa: CASSHRTGLNYEQYF
j_call: TRBJ2-3; d_call: TRBD2; clone_size: -; v_call: TRBV19; cdr3_nt: TGTGCCAGTAGTATCATCGGGAGCGGGGGTTACACAGATACGCAGTATTTT; cdr3_aa: CASSIIGSGGYTDTQYF
j_call: TRBJ1-1; d_call: -; clone_size: -; v_call: TRBV12-5; cdr3_nt: TGTGCTAGTGGCAAGGGGTTCTACACTGAAGCTTTCTTT; cdr3_aa: CASGKGFYTEAFF
j_call: TRBJ2-7; d_call: TRBD1; clone_size: -; v_call: TRBV5-6; cdr3_nt: TGTGCCAGCAGCTTGGCCGACAGGGGGCACGAGCAGTACTTC; cdr3_aa: CASSLADRGHEQYF
j_call: TRBJ2-7; d_call: -; clone_size: -; v_call: TRBV7-8; cdr3_nt: TGTGCCAGCAGCGCGACGGGGGTAGAGGGCGAGCAGTACTTC; cdr3_aa: CASSATGVEGEQYF
j_call: TRBJ2-5; d_call: -; clone_size: -; v_call: TRBV29-1; cdr3_nt: TGCAGCGTTGAAGCCTCGGCACAGCGGGAGACCCAGTACTTC; cdr3_aa: CSVEASAQRETQYF
j_call: TRBJ1-1; d_call: TRBD1; clone_size: -; v_call: TRBV6-5; cdr3_nt: TGTGCCAGCAGTTCCCAGACCAGGGGGCAGGGTACTGAAGCTTTCTTT; cdr3_aa: CASSSQTRGQGTEAFF
j_call: TRBJ2-7; d_call: TRBD1; clone_size: -; v_call: TRBV9; cdr3_nt: TGTGCCAGCAGCGTAGAGCCGGGACAGGGCGCCTACGAGCAGTACTTC; cdr3_aa: CASSVEPGQGAYEQYF
j_call: TRBJ1-4; d_call: TRBD1; clone_size: -; v_call: TRBV25-1; cdr3_nt: TGTGCCAGCAGTGATTTGCTACAGGGGGCAACTAATGAAAAACTGTTTTTT; cdr3_aa: CASSDLLQGATNEKLFF
j_call: TRBJ1-2; d_call: -; clone_size: once; v_call: TRBV18; cdr3_nt: TGTGCCAGCTCACCACGAGAGGAGGCAGGACCCGGGGGCTACACCTTC; cdr3_aa: CASSPREEAGPGGYTF
j_call: TRBJ1-1; d_call: -; clone_size: -; v_call: TRBV30; cdr3_nt: TGTGCCTGGAGTGTCGGACAGAACACTGAAGCTTTCTTT; cdr3_aa: CAWSVGQNTEAFF
j_call: TRBJ2-7; d_call: -; clone_size: once; v_call: TRBV5-6; cdr3_nt: TGTGCCAGCAGGCTTGGCGGGGCCCCTAACTACGAGCAGTACTTC; cdr3_aa: CASRLGGAPNYEQYF
j_call: TRBJ2-7; d_call: -; clone_size: -; v_call: TRBV28; cdr3_nt: TGTGCCAGCACCGAAACTGGCGGGACTCTTTACGAGCAGTACTTC; cdr3_aa: CASTETGGTLYEQYF
j_call: TRBJ2-2; d_call: TRBD1; clone_size: -; v_call: TRBV30; cdr3_nt: TGTGCCTGGAGTGCTGGACAGGGAATAGCCGGGGAGCTGTTTTTT; cdr3_aa: CAWSAGQGIAGELFF
j_call: TRBJ1-1; d_call: -; clone_size: -; v_call: TRBV28; cdr3_nt: TGTGCCAGCAGCCCAGGGGCGCCCCTGAACACTGAAGCTTTCTTC; cdr3_aa: CASSPGAPLNTEAFF
j_call: TRBJ2-5; d_call: -; clone_size: -; v_call: TRBV6-6; cdr3_nt: TGTGCCAGCAGCGATACAGGGACCCCCCAAGAGACCCAGTACTTC; cdr3_aa: CASSDTGTPQETQYF
j_call: TRBJ2-7; d_call: -; clone_size: -; v_call: TRBV5-6; cdr3_nt: TGTGCCAGCAGCTTGGAGCTCGAGCAGTACTTC; cdr3_aa: CASSLELEQYF
j_call: TRBJ2-3; d_call: TRBD1; clone_size: -; v_call: TRBV7-6; cdr3_nt: TGTGCCAGCAGCTTACTAACAGGGGGCCCACAGAGCACAGATACGCAGTATTTT; cdr3_aa: CASSLLTGGPQSTDTQYF
j_call: TRBJ2-1; d_call: TRBD2; clone_size: -; v_call: TRBV7-3; cdr3_nt: TGTGCCAGCAGCTTAATCTCGGGATCTAGCGGGAGGGCCGGGGAGCAGTTCTTC; cdr3_aa: CASSLISGSSGRAGEQFF
j_call: TRBJ2-3; d_call: -; clone_size: -; v_call: TRBV11-2; cdr3_nt: TGTGCCAGCAGAAATAACAGGGGCACAGATACGCAGTATTTT; cdr3_aa: CASRNNRGTDTQYF
j_call: TRBJ2-1; d_call: -; clone_size: -; v_call: TRBV11-2; cdr3_nt: TGTGCCAGCAGCCCTTCAGGGCCTGGTGAGCAGTTCTTC; cdr3_aa: CASSPSGPGEQFF
j_call: TRBJ2-7; d_call: -; clone_size: -; v_call: TRBV12-5; cdr3_nt: TGTGCTAGTGGAGCTAGACAGGATCCTTCCTACGAGCAGTACTTC; cdr3_aa: CASGARQDPSYEQYF
j_call: TRBJ1-2; d_call: TRBD1; clone_size: -; v_call: TRBV29-1; cdr3_nt: TGCAGCGTTGGCCCGACAGGGGATGGCTACACCTTC; cdr3_aa: CSVGPTGDGYTF
j_call: TRBJ2-7; d_call: -; clone_size: -; v_call: TRBV7-2; cdr3_nt: TGTGCCAGCAGCTTATCAGGGGCCTACGAGCAGTACTTC; cdr3_aa: CASSLSGAYEQYF
j_call: TRBJ2-1; d_call: -; clone_size: -; v_call: TRBV4-3; cdr3_nt: TGCGCCAGCAGCCAGGAGCGGTACAATGAGCAGTTCTTC; cdr3_aa: CASSQERYNEQFF
j_call: TRBJ2-7; d_call: -; clone_size: -; v_call: TRBV6-1; cdr3_nt: TGTGCCAGCAGTTTCCTTGATAGCTACGAGCAGTACTTC; cdr3_aa: CASSFLDSYEQYF
j_call: TRBJ2-7; d_call: -; clone_size: -; v_call: TRBV4-3; cdr3_nt: TGCGCCAGCAGCCAAGACTGGGGCAGGTTGTCCTACGAGCAGTACTTC; cdr3_aa: CASSQDWGRLSYEQYF
j_call: TRBJ2-3; d_call: TRBD2; clone_size: -; v_call: TRBV6-1; cdr3_nt: TGTGCCAGGGGGGGGAGCTGGGCAGATACGCAGTATTTT; cdr3_aa: CARGGSWADTQYF
j_call: TRBJ2-2; d_call: TRBD1; clone_size: once; v_call: TRBV9; cdr3_nt: TGTGCCAGCAGCCCGCGGACAGGGATCGGGGAGCTGTTTTTT; cdr3_aa: CASSPRTGIGELFF
j_call: TRBJ2-3; d_call: -; clone_size: -; v_call: TRBV21-1; cdr3_nt: TGTGCCAGCAGGGACAGAGCCACAGATACGCAGTATTTT; cdr3_aa: CASRDRATDTQYF
j_call: TRBJ1-4; d_call: -; clone_size: -; v_call: TRBV5-1; cdr3_nt: TGCGCCAGCAGCTTGGACAGGGTCGGGGAAAAACTGTTTTTT; cdr3_aa: CASSLDRVGEKLFF
j_call: TRBJ2-2; d_call: -; clone_size: -; v_call: TRBV28; cdr3_nt: TGTGCCAGCTATGCTGGCAGGTTGGGCACCGGGGAGCTGTTTTTT; cdr3_aa: CASYAGRLGTGELFF
j_call: TRBJ2-5; d_call: TRBD1; clone_size: -; v_call: TRBV10-3; cdr3_nt: TGTGCCATCAGTCCCGGACAGGGCCCAGAGACCCAGTACTTC; cdr3_aa: CAISPGQGPETQYF
j_call: TRBJ2-3; d_call: -; clone_size: -; v_call: TRBV2; cdr3_nt: TGTGCCAGCAGTTTCGGGTTAGCGGCCGACACAGATACGCAGTATTTT; cdr3_aa: CASSFGLAADTDTQYF
j_call: TRBJ2-5; d_call: TRBD1; clone_size: -; v_call: TRBV4-3; cdr3_nt: TGCGCCAGCAGCCAAGATCTACAGACAGGGAAAGAGACCCAGTACTTC; cdr3_aa: CASSQDLQTGKETQYF
j_call: TRBJ1-4; d_call: -; clone_size: -; v_call: TRBV30; cdr3_nt: TGTGCCTGGACTCCGGACAGTTATGAAAAACTGTTTTTT; cdr3_aa: CAWTPDSYEKLFF
j_call: TRBJ2-7; d_call: TRBD2; clone_size: -; v_call: TRBV7-9; cdr3_nt: TGTGCCAGCAGGCAAGGGGCTGCGGGAGGCCTTTATATGTACTTC; cdr3_aa: CASRQGAAGGLYMYF
j_call: TRBJ1-2; d_call: -; clone_size: -; v_call: TRBV29-1; cdr3_nt: TGCAGCGTTGAAGATCGGTCTTCAGGGGAGGGTGGCTACACCTTC; cdr3_aa: CSVEDRSSGEGGYTF
j_call: TRBJ2-1; d_call: -; clone_size: -; v_call: TRBV6-5; cdr3_nt: TGTGCCAGCAGGTCCTCCGTCCTCAATGAGCAGTTCTTC; cdr3_aa: CASRSSVLNEQFF
j_call: TRBJ2-7; d_call: TRBD2; clone_size: -; v_call: TRBV6-5; cdr3_nt: TGTGCCAGCAGTTACTCGAGCGGGGGGCGCTCGAGCGAGCAGTACTTC; cdr3_aa: CASSYSSGGRSSEQYF